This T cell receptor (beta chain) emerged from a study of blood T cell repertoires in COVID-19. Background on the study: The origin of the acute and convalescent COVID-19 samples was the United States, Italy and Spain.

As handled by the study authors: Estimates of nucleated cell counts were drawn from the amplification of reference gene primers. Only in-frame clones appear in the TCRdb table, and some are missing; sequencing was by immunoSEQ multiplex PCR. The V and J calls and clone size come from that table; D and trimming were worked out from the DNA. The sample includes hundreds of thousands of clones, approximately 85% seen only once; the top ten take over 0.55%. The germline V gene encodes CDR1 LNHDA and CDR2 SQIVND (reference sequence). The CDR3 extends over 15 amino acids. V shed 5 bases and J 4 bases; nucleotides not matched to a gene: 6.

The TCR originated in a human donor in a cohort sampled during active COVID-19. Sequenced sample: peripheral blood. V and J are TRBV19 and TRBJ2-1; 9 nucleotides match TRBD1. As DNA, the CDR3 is TGTGCCAGTAGTGACCCTGGACAGGGGTACAATGAGCAGTTCTTC. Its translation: CASSDPGQGYNEQFF.